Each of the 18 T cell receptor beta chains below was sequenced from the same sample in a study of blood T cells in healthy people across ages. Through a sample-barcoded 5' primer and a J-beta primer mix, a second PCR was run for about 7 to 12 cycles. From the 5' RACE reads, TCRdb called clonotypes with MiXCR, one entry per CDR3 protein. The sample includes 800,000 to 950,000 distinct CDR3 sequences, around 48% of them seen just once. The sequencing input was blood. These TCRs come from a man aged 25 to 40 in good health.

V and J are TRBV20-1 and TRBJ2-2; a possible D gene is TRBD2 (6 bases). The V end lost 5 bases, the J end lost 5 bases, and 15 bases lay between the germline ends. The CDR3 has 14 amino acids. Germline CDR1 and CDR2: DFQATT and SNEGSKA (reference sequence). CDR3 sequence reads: CSARLPGVTGELFF. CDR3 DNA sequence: TGCAGTGCTCGGTTGCCGGGAGTAACCGGGGAGCTGTTTTTT.

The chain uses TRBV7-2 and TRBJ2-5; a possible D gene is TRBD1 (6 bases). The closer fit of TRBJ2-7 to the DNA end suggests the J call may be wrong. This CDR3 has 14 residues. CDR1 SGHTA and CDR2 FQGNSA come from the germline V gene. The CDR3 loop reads CASSPPTGKNEQYF. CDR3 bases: TGTGCCAGCAGCCCCCCCACAGGGAAGAACGAGCAGTACTTC.

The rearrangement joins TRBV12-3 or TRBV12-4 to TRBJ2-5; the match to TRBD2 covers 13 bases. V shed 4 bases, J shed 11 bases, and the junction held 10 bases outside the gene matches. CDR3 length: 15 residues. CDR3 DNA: TGTGCCAGCAGTTGGACTAGCGGGGGCCAGAATGAGCAGTACTTC. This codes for CASSWTSGGQNEQYF.

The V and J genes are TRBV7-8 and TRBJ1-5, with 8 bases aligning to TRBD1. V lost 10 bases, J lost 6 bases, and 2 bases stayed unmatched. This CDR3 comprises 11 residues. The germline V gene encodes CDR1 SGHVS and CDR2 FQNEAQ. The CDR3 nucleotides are TGTGCCACCGGACAGGGTCAGCCCCAGCATTTT. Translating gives CATGQGQPQHF. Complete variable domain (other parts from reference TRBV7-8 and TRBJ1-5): GAGVSQSPRYKVAKRGQDVALRCDPISGHVSLFWYQQALGQGPEFLTYFQNEAQLDKSGLPSDRFFAERPEGSVSTLKIQRTQQEDSAVYLCATGQGQPQHFGDGTRLSIL.

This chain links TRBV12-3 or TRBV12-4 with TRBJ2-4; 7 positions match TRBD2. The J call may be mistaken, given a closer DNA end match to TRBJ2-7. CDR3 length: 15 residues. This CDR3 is CASSLAQAGNYEQYF. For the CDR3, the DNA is TGTGCCAGCAGTTTAGCCCAAGCGGGGAACTACGAGCAGTACTTC.

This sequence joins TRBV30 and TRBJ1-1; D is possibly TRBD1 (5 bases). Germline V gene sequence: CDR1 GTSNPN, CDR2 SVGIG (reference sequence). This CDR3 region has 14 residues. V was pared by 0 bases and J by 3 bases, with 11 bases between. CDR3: CAWSVAGMDTEAFF. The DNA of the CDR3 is TGTGCCTGGAGTGTAGCAGGGATGGACACTGAAGCTTTCTTT.

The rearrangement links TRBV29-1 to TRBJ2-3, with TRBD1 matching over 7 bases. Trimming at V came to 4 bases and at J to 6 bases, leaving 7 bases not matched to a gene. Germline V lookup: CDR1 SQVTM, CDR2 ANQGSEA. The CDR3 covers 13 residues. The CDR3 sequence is CSVGQGPEDTQYF. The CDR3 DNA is TGCAGCGTTGGACAGGGCCCCGAGGATACGCAGTATTTT.

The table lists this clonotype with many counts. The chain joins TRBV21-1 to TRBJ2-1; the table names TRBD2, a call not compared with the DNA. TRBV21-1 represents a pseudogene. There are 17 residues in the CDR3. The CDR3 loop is CASRIPSLAGGRNEQFF. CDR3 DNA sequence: TGTGCCAGCAGAATCCCTTCTCTAGCGGGGGGGAGAAATGAGCAGTTCTTC.

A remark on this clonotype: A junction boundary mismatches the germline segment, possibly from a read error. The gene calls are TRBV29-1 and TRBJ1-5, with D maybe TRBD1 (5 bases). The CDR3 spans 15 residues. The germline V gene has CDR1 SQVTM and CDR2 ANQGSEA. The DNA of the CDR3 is TGCAGCGTTACCACACAGGACTCGAGCAATCTGCCCCAGCATTTT. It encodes CSVTTQDSSNLPQHF.

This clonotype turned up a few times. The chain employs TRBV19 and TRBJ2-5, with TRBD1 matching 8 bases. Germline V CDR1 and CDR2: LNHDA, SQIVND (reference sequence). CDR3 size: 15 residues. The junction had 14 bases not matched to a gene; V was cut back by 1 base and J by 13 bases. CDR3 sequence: CASSIGRTGTYERYF. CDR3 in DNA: TGTGCCAGTAGTATAGGCCGGACAGGGACCTACGAGCGGTACTTC.

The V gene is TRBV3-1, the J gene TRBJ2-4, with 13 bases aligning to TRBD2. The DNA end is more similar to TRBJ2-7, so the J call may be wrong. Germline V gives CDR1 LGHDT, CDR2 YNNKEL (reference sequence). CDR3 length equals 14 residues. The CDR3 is CASSPGLAGCEQYF. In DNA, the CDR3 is TGTGCCAGCAGCCCGGGACTAGCGGGGTGCGAGCAGTACTTC.

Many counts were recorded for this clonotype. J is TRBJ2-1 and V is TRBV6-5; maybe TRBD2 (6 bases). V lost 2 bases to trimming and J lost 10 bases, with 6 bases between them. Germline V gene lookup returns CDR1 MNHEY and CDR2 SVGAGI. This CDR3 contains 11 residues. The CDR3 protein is CASSYGGEQFF. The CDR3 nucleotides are TGTGCCAGCAGTTACGGGGGGGAGCAGTTCTTC.

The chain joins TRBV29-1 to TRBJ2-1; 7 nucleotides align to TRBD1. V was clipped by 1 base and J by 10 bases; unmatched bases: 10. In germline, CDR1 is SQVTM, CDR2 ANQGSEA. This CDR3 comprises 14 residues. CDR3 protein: CSVEVIDREGEQFF. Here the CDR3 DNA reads TGCAGCGTTGAAGTAATAGACAGGGAAGGCGAGCAGTTCTTC.

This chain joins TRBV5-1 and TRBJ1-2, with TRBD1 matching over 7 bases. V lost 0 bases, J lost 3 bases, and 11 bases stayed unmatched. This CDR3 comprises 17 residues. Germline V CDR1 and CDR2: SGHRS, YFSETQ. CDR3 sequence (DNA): TGCGCCAGCAGCTTGGCGGACAGGAACTCTCGGGACTATGGCTACACCTTC. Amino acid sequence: CASSLADRNSRDYGYTF.

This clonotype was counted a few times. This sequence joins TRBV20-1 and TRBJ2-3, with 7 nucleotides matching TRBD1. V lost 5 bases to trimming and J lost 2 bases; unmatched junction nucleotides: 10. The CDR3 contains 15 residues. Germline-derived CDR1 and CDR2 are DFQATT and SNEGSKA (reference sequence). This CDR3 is CSAYLQGGPTDTQYF. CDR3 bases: TGCAGTGCTTACCTCCAAGGGGGCCCCACAGATACGCAGTATTTT.

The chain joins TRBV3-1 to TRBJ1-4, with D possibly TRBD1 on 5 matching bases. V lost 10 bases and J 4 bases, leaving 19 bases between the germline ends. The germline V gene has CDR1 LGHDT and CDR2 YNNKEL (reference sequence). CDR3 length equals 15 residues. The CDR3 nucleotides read TGTGCCATCAACCCCTCGGGGGGAAGTAATGAAAAACTGTTTTTT. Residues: CAINPSGGSNEKLFF.

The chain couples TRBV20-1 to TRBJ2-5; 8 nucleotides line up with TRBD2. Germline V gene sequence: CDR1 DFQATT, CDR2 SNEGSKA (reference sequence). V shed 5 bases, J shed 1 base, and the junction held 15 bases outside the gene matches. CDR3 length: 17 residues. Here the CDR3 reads CSALSPRGLAGQETQYF. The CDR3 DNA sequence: TGCAGTGCTCTATCCCCGCGAGGGCTAGCGGGCCAAGAGACCCAGTACTTC.

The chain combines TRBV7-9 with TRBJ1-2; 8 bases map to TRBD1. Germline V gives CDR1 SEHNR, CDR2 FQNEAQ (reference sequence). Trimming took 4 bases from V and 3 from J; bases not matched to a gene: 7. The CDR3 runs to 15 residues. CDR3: CASSSETGDYYGYTF. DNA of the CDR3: TGTGCCAGCAGCTCCGAGACAGGGGACTACTATGGCTACACCTTC. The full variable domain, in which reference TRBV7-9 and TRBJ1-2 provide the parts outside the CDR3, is DTGVSQNPRHKITKRGQNVTFRCDPISEHNRLYWYRQTLGQGPEFLTYFQNEAQLEKSRLLSDRFSAERPKGSFSTLEIQRTEQGDSAMYLCASSSETGDYYGYTFGSGTRLTVV.